The 29 T cell receptor beta chains below were found in one sample sequenced in a study of cytomegalovirus exposure and HLA in healthy donors. The PCR was carried out with 60 Vbeta primers and 13 Jbeta primers. TCRdb's table, derived via immunoSEQ multiplex PCR, lists solely in-frame clones and lacks some. Of approximately 190,000 clones in the sample, about 80% are singletons; the top ten hold roughly 13%. Sample: PBMCs. Every receptor here comes from a woman in her thirties in good health and CMV-seropositive.

The CDR3 DNA reads TGTGCCAGCAGCACTACCTCGGACACTGAAGCTTTCTTT. The encoded protein is CASSTTSDTEAFF. The chain recombines TRBV7-9 with TRBJ1-1; D not certain. CDR3 length: 13 amino acids. The germline gives CDR1 SEHNR, CDR2 FQNEAQ (reference sequence). V was trimmed by 5 bases and J by 3 bases, leaving 10 bases between them.

The chain combines TRBV5-1 with TRBJ1-3; 8 bases are a match to TRBD1. The CDR3 runs 15 residues. The V gene end was trimmed by 1 base and the J gene end by 7 bases; junction bases not matched to a gene: 7. Germline CDR1 SGHRS, CDR2 YFSETQ. This CDR3 is CASSLQGQVLNTIYF. The CDR3 DNA is TGCGCCAGCAGCTTGCAGGGACAGGTCCTGAACACCATATATTTT.

The chain couples TRBV7-9 to TRBJ2-7; D may be TRBD2 (6 bases). Germline loops: CDR1 SEHNR, CDR2 FQNEAQ (reference sequence). The V gene lost 1 base and the J gene lost 3 bases, with 13 bases spanning the gap. This CDR3 has 15 residues. The CDR3 nucleotides are TGTGCCAGCAGCTTAGTAATGGGGGAGGACTACGAGCAGTACTTC. Translation: CASSLVMGEDYEQYF.

V and J are TRBV7-8 and TRBJ2-7; 7 positions match TRBD1. Germline CDR1 SGHVS, CDR2 FQNEAQ. This CDR3 comprises 15 residues. V was pared by 5 bases and J by 0 bases, with 7 bases of the junction left unmatched. CDR3 residues: CASSTSTGISYEQYF. The CDR3 nucleotides are TGTGCCAGCAGCACCTCGACAGGGATCTCCTACGAGCAGTACTTC.

V and J are TRBV7-2 and TRBJ2-2; D call uncertain. There are 16 residues in the CDR3. Trimming pared 5 bases from V and 2 bases from J, leaving 15 bases between. The V gene's germline CDR1 is SGHTA and CDR2 FQGNSA. DNA of the CDR3: TGTGCCAGCAGCCCGCGCCCTAGAGCAAACACCGGGGAGCTGTTTTTT. Translated, it gives CASSPRPRANTGELFF.

The V call is TRBV28, the J call TRBJ1-6; tentatively, D is TRBD1 (5 bases). The CDR3 runs 14 residues. CDR1 MDHEN and CDR2 SYDVKM come from the germline V gene. The V end was cut by 4 bases, the J end by 11 bases, with 15 bases between. CDR3 DNA: TGTGCCAGCAGTTCCTTGCCGGGGGTGACACCCCTCCACTTT. Protein product: CASSSLPGVTPLHF.

This clone turned up a few times. The genes are TRBV19 and TRBJ2-1, with TRBD1 matching 10 bases. Germline lookup yields CDR1 LNHDA and CDR2 SQIVND (reference sequence). This CDR3 region has 14 residues. V shed 5 bases and J 8 bases; nucleotides not matched to a gene: 6. CDR3 sequence (DNA): TGTGCCAGTAGTTCCCGGGACAGGGGATATGAGCAGTTCTTC. Translated: CASSSRDRGYEQFF.

V and J are TRBV9 and TRBJ2-4; D is ambiguous. Germline CDR1 is SGDLS and CDR2 is YYNGEE. Trimming removed 5 bases at V and 1 base at J, with 16 bases between. CDR3 length: 16 amino acids. CDR3 sequence (DNA): TGTGCCAGCAGTTTGGTAGGCAGGATTGCCAAAAACATTCAGTACTTC. It yields the protein CASSLVGRIAKNIQYF.

This clone was recorded only once. The chain carries TRBV6-1 and TRBJ2-7; 8 nucleotides match TRBD2. This CDR3 has 13 residues. V trimming: 4 bases; J trimming: 3 bases; junction bases outside the gene matches: 2. Germline CDR1 is MNHNS and CDR2 is SASEGT. CDR3 nucleotides: TGTGCCAGCAGTGTGCGGGGGGACTACGAGCAGTACTTC. Translating gives CASSVRGDYEQYF.

The V call is TRBV28, the J call TRBJ2-5; 16 nucleotides align to TRBD2. J gave up 4 bases and V 3 bases, and 5 bases lay outside the gene matches. CDR3 size: 17 residues. From germline, CDR1 is MDHEN and CDR2 SYDVKM. CDR3 amino acids: CASSLGTSGGALETQYF. Written as DNA, the CDR3 is TGTGCCAGCAGTTTGGGGACTAGCGGGGGGGCATTAGAGACCCAGTACTTC.

The chain uses TRBV5-1 and TRBJ2-1, with TRBD1 identical over 12 bases. Germline V gene lookup returns CDR1 SGHRS and CDR2 YFSETQ. Germline trimming cut 4 bases from V and 8 bases from J; bases unmatched to any gene: 7. The CDR3 extends over 15 amino acids. CDR3 coding DNA: TGCGCCAGCAGCGCACGGGACAGGGGGCGCGATGAGCAGTTCTTC. It specifies CASSARDRGRDEQFF.

The chain links TRBV11-3 to TRBJ2-2; D may be TRBD1 (7 bases). This CDR3 spans 16 amino acids. The V and J ends lost 3 bases and 5 bases respectively, with 16 bases between them. Germline loops: CDR1 SGHNT, CDR2 YENEEA. This CDR3 reads CASSLRGLATTGELFF. As DNA, the CDR3 is TGTGCCAGCAGCTTGAGGGGGCTAGCGACGACCGGGGAGCTGTTTTTT.

The chain joins TRBV5-4 to TRBJ2-5; D perhaps matches TRBD2 (6 bases). V was clipped by 1 base and J by 4 bases, with 14 bases between them. Germline CDR1 and CDR2: SGHNT and YYREEE (reference sequence). The length of the CDR3 is 15 residues. The CDR3, as DNA: TGTGCCAGCAGCTTGTCAGGGATGGAGGGAGAGACCCAGTACTTC. Its translation: CASSLSGMEGETQYF.

The V gene is TRBV6-1, the J gene TRBJ2-3; D is perhaps TRBD1 (6 bases). Germline V gene lookup returns CDR1 MNHNS and CDR2 SASEGT. V was cut by 8 bases and J by 0 bases, with 12 bases left in between. The CDR3 is 14 amino acids. CDR3 sequence: CASQQGPSTDTQYF. DNA for the CDR3: TGTGCCAGCCAGCAGGGGCCCAGCACAGATACGCAGTATTTT.

The rearrangement links TRBV4-1 to TRBJ2-3; a possible D gene is TRBD1 (7 bases). This CDR3 comprises 17 residues. The ends were cut back, 0 bases at V and 5 bases at J, with 18 bases in the middle. CDR1 and CDR2 from the germline V gene are MGHRA and YSYEKL. The CDR3 region has the DNA TGCGCCAGCAGCCAAGATCGCGGAGGGGGCTATGAAGATACGCAGTATTTT. Its protein product is CASSQDRGGGYEDTQYF.

This clone was counted only a few times. This chain connects TRBV7-9 to TRBJ2-5; unclear D gene. The germline CDR1 and CDR2 sequences are SEHNR and FQNEAQ (reference sequence). CDR3 length: 11 residues. Deletions cut 3 bases from V and 5 bases from J, with 4 bases between. CDR3 loop: CASSFRETQYF. CDR3 in DNA: TGTGCCAGCAGCTTTCGGGAGACCCAGTACTTC.

The chain employs TRBV5-1 and TRBJ1-3, with TRBD1 matching 8 bases. V dropped 0 bases and J dropped 0; count of bases not matched to a gene: 2. Germline CDR1 is SGHRS and CDR2 is YFSETQ. The CDR3 length is 16 residues. The CDR3 bases are TGCGCCAGCAGCTTGGGGACAGGGTTCTCTGGAAACACCATATATTTT. Residues: CASSLGTGFSGNTIYF. The full variable domain, its missing parts supplied by reference TRBV5-1 and TRBJ1-3, is KAGVTQTPRYLIKTRGQQVTLSCSPISGHRSVSWYQQTPGQGLQFLFEYFSETQRNKGNFPGRFSGRQFSNSRSEMNVSTLELGDSALYLCASSLGTGFSGNTIYFGEGSWLTVV.

A single count supports this clone. The chain recombines TRBV15 with TRBJ2-2; D perhaps matches TRBD1 (5 bases). V dropped 5 bases and J dropped 0 bases, with 13 bases sitting between them. The germline V gene encodes CDR1 LNHNV and CDR2 YYDKDF (reference sequence). The CDR3 is 16 amino acids. Here the CDR3 reads CATSAHLDTNTGELFF. The DNA for the CDR3 is TGTGCCACCAGCGCCCACCTGGACACGAACACCGGGGAGCTGTTTTTT.

V usage is TRBV6-4 and J usage is TRBJ2-7; 8 bases are a match to TRBD2. The V and J ends lost 2 bases and 5 bases, in that order; junction bases with no gene match: 2. The V gene's germline CDR1 is MRHNA and CDR2 SNTAGT. The CDR3 sequence is 13 residues long. The CDR3 DNA is TGTGCCAGCAGTGACGGTAGCGGGGACGAGCAGTACTTC. Its translation is CASSDGSGDEQYF.

The rearrangement joins TRBV4-1 to TRBJ2-6; D call uncertain. The CDR3 spans 16 residues. Trimming took 4 bases from V and 2 from J, leaving 12 bases between them. Per the germline V gene, CDR1 is MGHRA and CDR2 is YSYEKL. This CDR3 reads CASSLTSRTGANVLTF. The CDR3 DNA sequence: TGCGCCAGCAGCCTTACATCCAGGACTGGGGCCAACGTCCTGACTTTC.

The rearrangement links TRBV7-3 to TRBJ2-2; D is possibly TRBD1 (7 bases). The CDR3 loop spans 15 amino acids. Trimming took off 5 bases at V and 0 bases at J, with 10 bases between the two ends. The germline CDR1 and CDR2 sequences are SGHTA and FQGTGA. CDR3 sequence (DNA): TGTGCCAGCAGCCCAGGGGGGCCGAACACCGGGGAGCTGTTTTTT. Its translation is CASSPGGPNTGELFF.

V and J are TRBV4-3 and TRBJ2-7; weak D call: TRBD2 (6 bases). CDR1 is LGHNA, CDR2 YSLEER, per germline. V lost 3 bases and J lost 5, with 20 bases in between. The CDR3 has 16 amino acids. CDR3 region: CASSQYRDFPADEQYF. The CDR3 DNA reads as TGCGCCAGCAGCCAGTATCGGGACTTCCCGGCCGACGAGCAGTACTTC.

The CDR3 DNA is TGTGCCAGCAGTCAGAATTCACCCCTCCACTTT. Encoded protein: CASSQNSPLHF. The chain couples TRBV28 to TRBJ1-6; no reliable D call. V was trimmed by 5 bases and J by 7 bases, leaving 3 bases between them. Per germline, CDR1 MDHEN and CDR2 SYDVKM. The CDR3 spans 11 residues.

The J gene is TRBJ1-6, the V gene TRBV28; D ambiguous. CDR1 is MDHEN and CDR2 is SYDVKM in the germline V gene. This CDR3 has 11 residues. Trimming took 5 bases from V and 9 from J, leaving 5 bases between them. The chain's CDR3 is CASSHGSPLHF. In nucleotides, the CDR3 is TGTGCCAGCAGTCACGGTTCACCCCTCCACTTT.

This clone has only one observation. The chain combines TRBV10-3 with TRBJ2-5; 7 nucleotides agree with TRBD2. V lost 8 bases, J lost 1 base, and 10 bases stayed unmatched. There are 15 residues in the CDR3. Germline values: CDR1 ENHRY, CDR2 SYGVKD. In DNA form, the CDR3 reads TGTGCCATCGGGGAAGCGGGACTTGTCCAAGAGACCCAGTACTTC. Translating it yields CAIGEAGLVQETQYF.

The chain links TRBV25-1 to TRBJ2-1; 9 bases fit TRBD1. V dropped 6 bases and J dropped 7; count of bases not matched to a gene: 1. The CDR3 has 12 amino acids. Germline V gives CDR1 MGHDK, CDR2 SYGVNS. DNA for the CDR3: TGTGCCAGCAGGACAGGGGGTAATGAGCAGTTCTTC. This encodes CASRTGGNEQFF.

The V gene is TRBV29-1, the J gene TRBJ2-1, with a tentative D call TRBD2 (5 bases). The V gene lost 4 bases and the J gene lost 12 bases, with 13 bases spanning the gap. CDR1 is SQVTM and CDR2 is ANQGSEA in the germline V gene. The CDR3 length is 11 residues. Here the CDR3 DNA reads TGCAGCGTTGGGCACCGGGGTGTGCAGTTCTTC. It codes for CSVGHRGVQFF.

About this clone itself: The junction and the germline gene differ at one end; a read error may be behind it. The V gene is TRBV6-1, the J gene TRBJ2-1, with 8 bases aligning to TRBD2. The germline V gene has CDR1 MNHNS and CDR2 SASEGT. The CDR3 has 15 amino acids. CDR3 coding DNA: TGTGCCAGCAGCGAAGGGACTAGAGCCTACAATGAGCAGTTCTTC. Its translation: CASSEGTRAYNEQFF.

This clone came up once. The chain carries TRBV19 and TRBJ2-3, with 7 nucleotides matching TRBD2. The germline V gene has CDR1 LNHDA and CDR2 SQIVND (reference sequence). V dropped 5 bases and J dropped 1; count of bases not matched to a gene: 9. The CDR3 contains 16 residues. The CDR3 DNA reads TGTGCCAGTAGTGGTTTACGGGGGGTACGCACAGATACGCAGTATTTT. Translated, it gives CASSGLRGVRTDTQYF.